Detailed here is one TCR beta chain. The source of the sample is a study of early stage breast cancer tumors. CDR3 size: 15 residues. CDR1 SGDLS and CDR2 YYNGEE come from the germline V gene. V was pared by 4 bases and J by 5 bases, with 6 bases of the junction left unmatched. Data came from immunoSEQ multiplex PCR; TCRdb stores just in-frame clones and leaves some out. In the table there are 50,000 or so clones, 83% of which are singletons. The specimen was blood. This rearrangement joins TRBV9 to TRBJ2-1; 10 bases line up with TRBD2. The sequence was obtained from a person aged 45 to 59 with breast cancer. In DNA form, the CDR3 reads TGTGCCAGCAGCCCCCGGACTAGCGGCCACAATGAGCAGTTCTTC. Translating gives CASSPRTSGHNEQFF.